This TCR beta chain was sequenced during a study of blood T cells in healthy people across ages. A second PCR of roughly 7 to 11 cycles used a sample-barcoded 5' primer and a J-beta primer mix. TCRdb independently ran MiXCR on the 5' RACE reads; one entry per CDR3 protein. The sample lists about 620,000 distinct CDR3 sequences, more than 45% occurring once. V was trimmed by 2 bases and J by 2 bases, leaving 10 bases between them. Germline lookup yields CDR1 SGHTA and CDR2 FQGNSA. This CDR3 is 14 amino acids long. The gene calls are TRBV7-2 and TRBJ2-7; D unresolved. This receptor was taken from a woman at least 80 years old in good health. Material for sequencing was blood. CDR3 bases: TGTGCCAGCAGCTTAAGGCAGACCGCCTACGAGCAGTACTTC. Translating gives CASSLRQTAYEQYF.